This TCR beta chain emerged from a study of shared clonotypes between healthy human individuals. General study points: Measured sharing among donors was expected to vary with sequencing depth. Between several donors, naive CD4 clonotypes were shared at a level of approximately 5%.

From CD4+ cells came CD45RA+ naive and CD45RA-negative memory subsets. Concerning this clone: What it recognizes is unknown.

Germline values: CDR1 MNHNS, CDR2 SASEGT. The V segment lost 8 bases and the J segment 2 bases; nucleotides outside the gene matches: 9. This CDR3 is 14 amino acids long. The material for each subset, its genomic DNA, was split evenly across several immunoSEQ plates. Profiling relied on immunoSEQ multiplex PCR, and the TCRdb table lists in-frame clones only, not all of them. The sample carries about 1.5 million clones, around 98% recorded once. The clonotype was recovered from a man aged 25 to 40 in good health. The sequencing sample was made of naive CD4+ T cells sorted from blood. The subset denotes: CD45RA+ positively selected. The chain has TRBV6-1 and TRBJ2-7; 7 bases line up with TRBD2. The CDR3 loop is CASVIAGETYEQYF. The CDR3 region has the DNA TGTGCCAGCGTTATAGCGGGTGAAACCTACGAGCAGTACTTC.